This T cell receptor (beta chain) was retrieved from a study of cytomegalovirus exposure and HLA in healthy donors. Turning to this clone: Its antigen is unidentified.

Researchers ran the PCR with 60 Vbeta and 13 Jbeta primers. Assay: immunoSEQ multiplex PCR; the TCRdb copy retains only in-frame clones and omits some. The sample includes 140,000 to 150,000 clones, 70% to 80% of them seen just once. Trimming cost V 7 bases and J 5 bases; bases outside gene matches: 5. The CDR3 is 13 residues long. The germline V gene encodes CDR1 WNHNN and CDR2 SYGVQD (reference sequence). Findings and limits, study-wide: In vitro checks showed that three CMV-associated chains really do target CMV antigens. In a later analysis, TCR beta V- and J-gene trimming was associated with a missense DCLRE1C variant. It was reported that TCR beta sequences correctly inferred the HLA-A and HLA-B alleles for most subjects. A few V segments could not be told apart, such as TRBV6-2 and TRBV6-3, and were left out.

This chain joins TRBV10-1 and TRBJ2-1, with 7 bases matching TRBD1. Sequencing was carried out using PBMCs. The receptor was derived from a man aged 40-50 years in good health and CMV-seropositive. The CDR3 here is CASNGTANNEQFF. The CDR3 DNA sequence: TGCGCCAGCAATGGGACAGCCAACAATGAGCAGTTCTTC.